There are a few counts of the clone carrying this TCR beta chain. Its antigen is as yet unknown. The V gene lost 4 bases and the J gene lost 2 bases, with 12 bases spanning the gap. The germline V gene has CDR1 LGHDT and CDR2 YNNKEL (reference sequence). The CDR3 runs to 15 residues. This sample was taken from a study of T-cell reconstitution after alpha-beta-depleted transplantation in children. Notes on the study in general: It was reported that alpha-beta T cells came from several hundred expanded graft clones (about two months after transplant). Newly made T cells mostly supplied T-cell counts and diversity one year after transplant.

Unique molecular identifiers were incorporated during preparation of the TCRbeta library. MiXCR was run by TCRdb on the PCR reads, yielding one entry per CDR3 protein. The sample lists fewer than 550,000 distinct CDR3 sequences; approximately 10% were seen once. The receptor comes from a female patient between 2 and 15 years old who had a stem cell transplant for aplastic anemia, so the T cells may come from the graft donor. Sequenced here: PBMCs, mostly from graft donor cells, sampled 180 days after TCRalphabeta/CD19-depleted stem cell transplant. The genes are TRBV3-1 and TRBJ2-1; possible D gene TRBD2, 5 bases. CDR3 residues: CASSLLASTYNEQFF. CDR3 coding DNA: TGTGCCAGCAGCCTGCTAGCAAGTACCTACAATGAGCAGTTCTTC.